This entry describes one TCR beta chain. Which antigen it targets is not known. Base qualities are not at hand, and no much larger clone is one base apart. This sample stems from a study of T cells in narcolepsy (dated by TCRdb to 2017 to 2018). With regard to the full study: Healthy control donors were enrolled in the study alongside patients who had narcolepsy type 1 or type 2 (NT1, NT2). The study used TCR Vbeta sequencing to track clonotypes in blood and CSF while looking for autoreactive T cells in narcolepsy patients that target self-antigens of hypocretin neurons (hypocretin, TRIB2). The study at large found these results: Patients and controls had similar numbers of sequenced blood memory CD4+ clonotypes, with averages of about 39,494 in patients and some 35,000 in controls. Certain blood memory CD4+ repertoires from patients and controls had no sequences that matched autoreactive T cell clones. According to the report, autoreactive clonotypes were detected serially in the blood of the same patients and of different patients, but not in healthy controls. Plots comparing CSF and blood CD4+ T cell clonotypes from the same patient highlighted HCRT-specific and TRIB2-specific autoreactive clonotypes.

Library preparation was by the immunoSEQ multiplex PCR assay. Held by TCRdb, this immuneACCESS table contains in-frame sequences only and omits some clones. Under half of the omission traces to an unresolved V gene where checked; the cause of the rest is unknown. This sample holds just over 20,000 clones; about four fifths were observed only once. The top ten clonotypes cover about 1.5% of the sample. From the germline V gene, CDR1 is SGDLS and CDR2 is YYNGEE. From its cysteine to its phenylalanine, the CDR3 spans 13 amino acids. The DNA shown is the 39-base CDR3, in frame from base 1. V is pared back by 0 bases and J by 6 bases, with 6 bases lying between the germline termini. For TCR Vbeta sequencing, memory CD4+ T cells were sorted ex vivo from the peripheral blood of both healthy controls and narcolepsy patients.

Input material: memory (CD45RA-) CD4+ T cells from blood. The cell subset or site label on this specimen signifies: memory T cells sorted ex vivo from peripheral blood. The source of this sequence is a human donor in good health. The chain is assembled from TRBV9 and TRBJ2-2; the D gene is unclear. The DNA is TGTGCCAGCAGCGTAGTGCAAGCCGGGGAGCTGTTTTTT. It translates to CASSVVQAGELFF.